This passage covers 12 T cell receptor beta chains from one sample sequenced in a study of T cell responses to AZD1222 COVID-19 vaccine. Sequenced by immunoSEQ multiplex PCR; TCRdb stores in-frame clones only, minus some. The sample lists about 150,000 clones, around 92% occurring once. The sample in question was peripheral blood, obtained on day 0 of AZD1222 vaccination. The receptors come from an adult in good health.

This chain connects TRBV3-1 (or the pseudogene TRBV3-2) to TRBJ2-1; 8 nucleotides align to TRBD1. Trimming cost V 0 bases and J 13 bases; bases outside gene matches: 32. Germline V CDR1 and CDR2: LGHDT, YNNKEL (reference sequence). This CDR3 is 22 amino acids long. This CDR3 reads CASSQENGGGTGGLLASSDQFF. In nucleotides, the CDR3 is TGTGCCAGCAGCCAAGAAAACGGCGGCGGGACAGGAGGACTATTGGCCTCCTCGGACCAGTTCTTC.

The chain links TRBV7-2 to TRBJ1-2; tentative D call: TRBD1 (5 bases). The germline gives CDR1 SGHTA, CDR2 FQGNSA. Between the trimmed V and J ends, which lost 4 bases and 4 bases, there was a span of 7 bases. This CDR3 has 12 residues. The CDR3 spells CASSSGTYGYTF. CDR3 DNA: TGTGCCAGCAGCTCCGGGACCTATGGCTACACCTTC.

The rearrangement uses TRBV19 and TRBJ1-3; no definite D call. V gave up 3 bases and J gave up 0 bases, with 9 bases separating them. CDR1 is LNHDA and CDR2 is SQIVND in the germline V gene (reference sequence). This CDR3 is built from 15 residues. The CDR3 coding sequence is TGTGCCAGTAGTATCGGCTGGAGCTCTGGAAACACCATATATTTT. Translated, it gives CASSIGWSSGNTIYF.

The V and J genes are TRBV25-1 and TRBJ2-7, with D maybe TRBD1 (5 bases). This CDR3 has 13 residues. V lost 5 bases, J lost 2 bases, and 10 bases lay in between. The germline CDR1 and CDR2 sequences are MGHDK and SYGVNS. The DNA for the CDR3 is TGTGCCAGCAGTTCGACAGATACCTACGAGCAGTACTTC. Its protein product is CASSSTDTYEQYF.

The chain joins TRBV20-1 to TRBJ1-1; D ambiguous. This CDR3 contains 10 residues. Germline V lookup: CDR1 DFQATT, CDR2 SNEGSKA (reference sequence). The V end lost 6 bases, the J end lost 0 bases, and 2 bases lay between the germline ends. The DNA for the CDR3 is TGCAGTGCCCTGAACACTGAAGCTTTCTTT. Translating gives CSALNTEAFF.

CDR3 bases: TGCGCCAGCAGCCAAGTCCCAGCGGGGGGGCTCAATGAGCAGTTCTTC. It is translated as CASSQVPAGGLNEQFF. The rearrangement links TRBV4-1 to TRBJ2-1; 10 nucleotides agree with TRBD2. J was trimmed by 6 bases and V by 1 base; bases with no gene match: 6. Looked up from germline, CDR1 is MGHRA and CDR2 is YSYEKL. The CDR3 runs 16 residues.

The chain has TRBV18 and TRBJ2-1, with D unclear. With 2 bases removed from V and 0 bases from J, the gap between germline ends came to 8 bases. From germline, CDR1 is KGHSH and CDR2 LQKENI. This CDR3 region has 15 residues. The CDR3, as DNA: TGTGCCAGCTCACCAGACTCGGGCTCCTACAATGAGCAGTTCTTC. It codes for CASSPDSGSYNEQFF. Complete variable domain (other parts from reference TRBV18 and TRBJ2-1): NAGVMQNPRHLVRRRGQEARLRCSPMKGHSHVYWYRQLPEEGLKFMVYLQKENIIDESGMPKERFSAEFPKEGPSILRIQQVVRGDSAAYFCASSPDSGSYNEQFFGPGTRLTVL.

V is TRBV12-5 and J is TRBJ1-4, with 9 nucleotides matching TRBD1. The length of the CDR3 is 18 residues. Per germline, CDR1 LGHNT and CDR2 FRNRAP. V lost 0 bases, J lost 6 bases, and 11 bases stayed unmatched. CDR3: CASGLVLPKRDRDEKLFF. CDR3 sequence (DNA): TGTGCTAGTGGTTTGGTACTTCCGAAAAGGGACAGGGATGAAAAACTGTTTTTT.

In DNA form, the CDR3 reads TGTGCCAGCAGCTCGGACGGGACCGATAACTATGGCTACACCTTC. Protein sequence: CASSSDGTDNYGYTF. The chain is built from TRBV5-5 and TRBJ1-2; a weak D match, TRBD1 (5 bases). The CDR3 consists of 15 residues. V gave up 3 bases and J gave up 1 base, with 13 bases separating them. Germline V gene lookup returns CDR1 SGHKS and CDR2 YYEKEE (reference sequence). The full variable domain, with the rest looked up from reference TRBV5-5 and TRBJ1-2, is DAGVTQSPTHLIKTRGQQVTLRCSPISGHKSVSWYQQVLGQGPQFIFQYYEKEERGRGNFPDRFSARQFPNYSSELNVNALLLGDSALYLCASSSDGTDNYGYTFGSGTRLTVV.

This clone was seen only once. The chain links TRBV10-3 to TRBJ1-1; unclear D gene. The CDR3 length is 14 residues. Per the germline V gene, CDR1 is ENHRY and CDR2 is SYGVKD. The germline V and J ends were trimmed by 3 bases and 1 base, with 9 bases remaining between them. CDR3 sequence reads: CAISEARQNTEAFF. Written as DNA, the CDR3 is TGTGCCATCAGTGAAGCTAGACAGAACACTGAAGCTTTCTTT.

The gene calls are TRBV5-4 and TRBJ2-7; the match to TRBD2 covers 9 bases. Germline-derived CDR1 and CDR2 are SGHNT and YYREEE (reference sequence). The CDR3 is 14 residues long. The junction had 11 bases not matched to a gene; V was cut back by 4 bases and J by 9 bases. The CDR3 is CASSPEAGRGGQYF. CDR3 sequence (DNA): TGTGCCAGCAGCCCGGAGGCAGGGCGGGGGGGGCAGTACTTC.

The chain couples TRBV15 to TRBJ1-4, with D hard to call. CDR1 is LNHNV, CDR2 YYDKDF, per germline (reference sequence). The CDR3 sequence is 15 residues long. Trimming left V 4 bases short and J 0 bases short, with 9 bases between. The CDR3 spells CATSIGTATNEKLFF. The CDR3 nucleotides are TGTGCCACCAGCATAGGAACAGCAACTAATGAAAAACTGTTTTTT.